A single sample is the source of the 10 T cell receptor beta chains below, sequenced in a study of beta chain features in type 1 diabetes. Expressed TCRB transcripts were sequenced because the entire RNA isolate underwent reverse transcription. Clones were sequenced by immunoSEQ multiplex PCR, and TCRdb holds only the in-frame ones, with some missing. The sample has some 700,000 clones; roughly 13% are singletons. Their antigens remain unidentified. Findings and caveats of the study: Type 1 diabetes patients had TCRB CDR3s that were shorter (moderately but significantly so) in all four CD4+ subsets.

The specimen was naive CD4+ T cells from blood. The receptors here all came from a man aged 18 to 35 with type 1 diabetes.

The V and J genes are TRBV5-1 and TRBJ1-1, with a possible D match to TRBD1 (6 bases). Between the trimmed V and J ends, which lost 4 bases and 1 base, there was a span of 11 bases. The length of the CDR3 is 14 residues. Per germline, CDR1 SGHRS and CDR2 YFSETQ. The CDR3 loop is CASSRETGNTEAFF. The CDR3 DNA reads as TGCGCCAGCAGCCGAGAGACAGGGAACACTGAAGCTTTCTTT.

This clone was seen only a few times. The chain carries TRBV4-1 and TRBJ1-1; 9 bases line up with TRBD1. The germline gives CDR1 MGHRA, CDR2 YSYEKL. Trimming took 0 bases from V and 6 from J; bases not matched to a gene: 5. This CDR3 spans 15 amino acids. The CDR3 nucleotides are TGCGCCAGCAGCCAAGAGGGTGACAGGGGGGCTGAAGCTTTCTTT. Amino acids: CASSQEGDRGAEAFF.

CDR3 region: CASSVSVMTFQETQYF. DNA of the CDR3: TGTGCCAGCAGCGTGTCGGTCATGACTTTCCAAGAGACCCAGTACTTC. This chain connects TRBV9 to TRBJ2-5; no reliable D call. The CDR3 is 16 residues long. V was clipped by 2 bases and J by 1 base, with 15 bases between them. Germline assignment: CDR1 SGDLS and CDR2 YYNGEE.

This chain links TRBV2 with TRBJ1-2, with 10 bases fitting TRBD1. CDR3 length equals 18 residues. Germline CDR1 reads SNHLY; CDR2 reads FYNNEI. V lost 7 bases to trimming and J lost 8 bases; unmatched junction nucleotides: 22. The CDR3 here is CASTPTGTGVDNNRGYTF. CDR3 bases: TGTGCCAGCACGCCCACGGGGACAGGGGTGGATAATAATCGAGGCTACACCTTC.

The rearrangement uses TRBV5-5 and TRBJ2-7; D gene unclear. The CDR3 loop spans 14 amino acids. V was pared by 0 bases and J by 2 bases, with 9 bases between. Germline CDR1 is SGHKS and CDR2 is YYEKEE (reference sequence). The CDR3 here is CASSLEPPPYEQYF. The CDR3 bases are TGTGCCAGCAGCTTGGAACCACCGCCCTACGAGCAGTACTTC.

The rearrangement joins TRBV18 to TRBJ1-1; maybe TRBD1 (5 bases). Trimming took off 3 bases at V and 1 base at J, with 9 bases between the two ends. Germline CDR1 KGHSH, CDR2 LQKENI. The CDR3 is 14 residues long. CDR3 loop: CASSPDTGNTEAFF. The CDR3 DNA is TGTGCCAGCTCACCGGACACAGGGAACACTGAAGCTTTCTTT.

V gene TRBV10-3 combines with J gene TRBJ1-2, with D possibly being TRBD1 (5 bases). There are 15 residues in the CDR3. From germline, CDR1 is ENHRY and CDR2 SYGVKD. Trimming removed 4 bases from V and 0 bases from J, with 12 bases in between. As DNA, the CDR3 is TGTGCCATCAGTGGTGGGGGAACTACTAACTATGGCTACACCTTC. Translation: CAISGGGTTNYGYTF.

V and J are TRBV7-3 and TRBJ2-1, with 8 bases lining up with TRBD1. The CDR3 runs to 13 residues. CDR1 and CDR2 (germline): SGHTA, FQGTGA. J lost 9 bases, V lost 7 bases, and 8 bases had no gene match. The chain's CDR3 is CASTLGQGTEQFF. The CDR3 DNA reads TGTGCCAGCACCCTCGGACAGGGAACTGAGCAGTTCTTC.

This rearrangement joins TRBV6-5 to TRBJ1-2; a weak D match, TRBD1 (5 bases). The CDR3 totals 15 residues. The ends were cut back, 0 bases at V and 5 bases at J, with 13 bases in the middle. Germline CDR1 reads MNHEY; CDR2 reads SVGAGI. The DNA of the CDR3 is TGTGCCAGCAGTTACTCGGGGCAGTTCCAGTATGGCTACACCTTC. Translated, it gives CASSYSGQFQYGYTF.

The J gene is TRBJ2-3, the V gene TRBV4-1, with 10 nucleotides matching TRBD2. After removal of 0 bases from V and 6 bases from J, the junction contained 6 bases not matched to a gene. Germline V gives CDR1 MGHRA, CDR2 YSYEKL. The CDR3 runs 16 residues. CDR3: CASSQEAGGTIDTQYF. CDR3 bases: TGCGCCAGCAGCCAAGAAGCGGGGGGGACTATCGATACGCAGTATTTT.